This TCR beta chain was obtained from a study of beta chain features in type 1 diabetes. Overall study results and limits: VDJ junctions in type 1 diabetes patients carried more deletions and fewer insertions. Shorter TCRB CDR3s, moderately but significantly so, marked every one of the four CD4+ subsets in Type 1 diabetes patients. Shorter templates may be favored by PCR, equally so in patients and controls.

This CDR3 spans 13 amino acids. Germline V CDR1 and CDR2: GTSNPN, SVGIG (reference sequence). V lost 1 base, J lost 8 bases, and 6 bases stayed unmatched. Only a few counts were recorded for this clone. Antigen unknown. The authors reverse transcribed all of the isolated RNA, so sequencing captured expressed TCRB transcripts. Data came from immunoSEQ multiplex PCR; TCRdb stores just in-frame clones and leaves some out. The sample carries about 410,000 clones, around 14% recorded once. The chain carries TRBV30 and TRBJ1-2, with TRBD1 matching over 8 bases. The sample was naive CD4+ T cells from blood. This receptor was identified in a man aged 25 to 45 in good health. The CDR3, as DNA: TGTGCCTGGAGTGCGCGGACAGGGACGGGCTACACCTTC. It encodes CAWSARTGTGYTF.